This T cell receptor (beta chain) was obtained from a study of blood T cell repertoires in COVID-19. Whole-study context: Collection of acute and convalescent COVID-19 samples took place in the United States, Italy and Spain. The analysed material was cDNA or gDNA that came from T cells, B-cell-depleted T cells, or PBMCs.

Profiled with immunoSEQ multiplex PCR; TCRdb holds only in-frame clones, not every one. The sample includes over 200,000 clones, 88% of them seen just once. The sequence derives from a woman aged 60-70 years with acute or convalescent COVID-19. The source material was peripheral blood.

The DNA for the CDR3 is TGTGCCAGCAGCTTAGCCCGGCCTTCCCGGAGCACCATATATTTT. Translated, it gives CASSLARPSRSTIYF. The rearrangement uses TRBV11-1 and TRBJ1-3; D gene ambiguous. Germline CDR1 reads SGHAT; CDR2 reads FQDESV (reference sequence). Trimming pared 0 bases from V and 9 bases from J, leaving 15 bases between. The CDR3 has 15 amino acids.